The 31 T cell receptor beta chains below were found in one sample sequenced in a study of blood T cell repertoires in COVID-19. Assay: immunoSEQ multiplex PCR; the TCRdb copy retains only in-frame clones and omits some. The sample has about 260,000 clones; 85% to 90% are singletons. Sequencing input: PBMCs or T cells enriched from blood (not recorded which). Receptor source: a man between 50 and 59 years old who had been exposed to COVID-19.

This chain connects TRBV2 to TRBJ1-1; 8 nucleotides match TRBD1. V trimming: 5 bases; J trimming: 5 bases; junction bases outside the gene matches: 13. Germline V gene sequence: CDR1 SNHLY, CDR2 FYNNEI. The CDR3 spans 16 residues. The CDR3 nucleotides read TGTGCCAGCAGTCCCACGCCCGCACAGGGGGAAACTGAAGCTTTCTTT. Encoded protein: CASSPTPAQGETEAFF.

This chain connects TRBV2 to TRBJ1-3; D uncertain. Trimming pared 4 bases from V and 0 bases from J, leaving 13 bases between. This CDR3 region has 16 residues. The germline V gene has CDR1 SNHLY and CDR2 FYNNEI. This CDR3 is CASSVGRPSSGNTIYF. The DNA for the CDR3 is TGTGCCAGCAGTGTAGGCAGGCCCAGCTCTGGAAACACCATATATTTT. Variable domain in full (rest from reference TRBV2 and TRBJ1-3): EPEVTQTPSHQVTQMGQEVILRCVPISNHLYFYWYRQILGQKVEFLVSFYNNEISEKSEIFDDQFSVERPDGSNFTLKIRSTKLEDSAMYFCASSVGRPSSGNTIYFGEGSWLTVV.

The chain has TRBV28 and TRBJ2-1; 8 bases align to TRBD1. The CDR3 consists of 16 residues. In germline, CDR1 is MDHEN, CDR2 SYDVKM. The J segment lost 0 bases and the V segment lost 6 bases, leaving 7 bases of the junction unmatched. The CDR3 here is CASSNQGASSYNEQFF. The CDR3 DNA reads TGTGCCAGCAGCAACCAGGGGGCGAGCTCCTACAATGAGCAGTTCTTC.

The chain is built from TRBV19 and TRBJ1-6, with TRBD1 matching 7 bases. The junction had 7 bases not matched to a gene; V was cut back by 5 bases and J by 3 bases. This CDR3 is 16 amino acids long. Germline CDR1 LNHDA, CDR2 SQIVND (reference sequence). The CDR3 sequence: CASSVDRAVYNSPLHF. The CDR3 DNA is TGTGCCAGTAGTGTCGACAGGGCCGTCTATAATTCACCCCTCCACTTT.

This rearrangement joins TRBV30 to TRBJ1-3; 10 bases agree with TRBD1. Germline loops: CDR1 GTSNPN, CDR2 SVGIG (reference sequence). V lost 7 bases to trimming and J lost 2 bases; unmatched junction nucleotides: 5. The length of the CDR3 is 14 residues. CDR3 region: CASDRGLAGNTIYF. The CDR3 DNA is TGTGCCTCAGACAGGGGGCTGGCTGGAAACACCATATATTTT.

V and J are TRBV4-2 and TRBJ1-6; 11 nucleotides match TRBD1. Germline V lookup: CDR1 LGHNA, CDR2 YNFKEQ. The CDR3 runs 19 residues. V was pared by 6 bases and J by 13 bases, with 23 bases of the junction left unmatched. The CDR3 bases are TGTGCCAGCAGTTTCTTAAAGTCTAGCGGACAGGGGGCGGAATCGCCCCTCCACTTT. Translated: CASSFLKSSGQGAESPLHF.

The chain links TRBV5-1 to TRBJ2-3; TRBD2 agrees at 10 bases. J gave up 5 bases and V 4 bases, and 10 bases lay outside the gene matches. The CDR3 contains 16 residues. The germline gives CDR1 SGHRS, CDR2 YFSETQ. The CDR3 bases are TGCGCCAGCAGCCCGCGAGCGGGAGGGCCGATAGATACGCAGTATTTT. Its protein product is CASSPRAGGPIDTQYF.

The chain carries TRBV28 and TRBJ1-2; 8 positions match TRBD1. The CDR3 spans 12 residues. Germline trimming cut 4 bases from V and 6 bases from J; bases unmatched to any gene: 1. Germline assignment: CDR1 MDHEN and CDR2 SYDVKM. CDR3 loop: CASSSGGDGYTF. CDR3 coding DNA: TGTGCCAGCAGTTCAGGGGGCGATGGCTACACCTTC.

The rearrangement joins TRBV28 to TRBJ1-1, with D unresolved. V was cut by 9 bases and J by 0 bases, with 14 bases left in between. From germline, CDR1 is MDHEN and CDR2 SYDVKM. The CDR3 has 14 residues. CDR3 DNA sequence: TGTGCCAGTATTTTAGGGCAGATGAACACTGAAGCTTTCTTT. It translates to CASILGQMNTEAFF.

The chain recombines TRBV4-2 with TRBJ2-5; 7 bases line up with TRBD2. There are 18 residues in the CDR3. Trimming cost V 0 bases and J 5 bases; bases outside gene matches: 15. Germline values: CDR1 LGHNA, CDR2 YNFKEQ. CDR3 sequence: CASSQEGRAAGYVETQYF. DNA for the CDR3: TGTGCCAGCAGCCAAGAGGGCCGGGCAGCGGGGTACGTGGAGACCCAGTACTTC.

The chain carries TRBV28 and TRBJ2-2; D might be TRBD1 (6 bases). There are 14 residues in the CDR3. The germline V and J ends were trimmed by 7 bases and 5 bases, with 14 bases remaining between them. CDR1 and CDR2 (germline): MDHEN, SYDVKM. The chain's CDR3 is CASKGQGNTGELFF. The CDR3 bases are TGTGCCAGCAAGGGGCAGGGGAATACCGGGGAGCTGTTTTTT.

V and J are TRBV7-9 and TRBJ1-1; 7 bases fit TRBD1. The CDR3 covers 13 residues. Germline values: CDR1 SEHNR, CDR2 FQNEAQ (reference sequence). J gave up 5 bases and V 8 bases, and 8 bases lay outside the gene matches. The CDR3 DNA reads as TGTGCCAGCGACCGGACAGGAGGAACTGAAGCTTTCTTT. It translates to CASDRTGGTEAFF.

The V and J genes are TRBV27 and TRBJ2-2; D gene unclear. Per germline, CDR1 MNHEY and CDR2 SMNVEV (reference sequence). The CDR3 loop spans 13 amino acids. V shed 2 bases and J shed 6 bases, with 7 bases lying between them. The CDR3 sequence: CASSLETAGELFF. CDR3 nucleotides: TGTGCCAGCAGTTTAGAAACGGCCGGGGAGCTGTTTTTT.

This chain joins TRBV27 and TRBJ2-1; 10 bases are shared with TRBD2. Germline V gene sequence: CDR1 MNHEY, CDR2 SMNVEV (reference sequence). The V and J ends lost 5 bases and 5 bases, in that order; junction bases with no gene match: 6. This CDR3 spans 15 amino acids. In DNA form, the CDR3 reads TGTGCCAGCAGTCCGGGGACTAGCGTAGACAATGAGCAGTTCTTC. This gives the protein CASSPGTSVDNEQFF.

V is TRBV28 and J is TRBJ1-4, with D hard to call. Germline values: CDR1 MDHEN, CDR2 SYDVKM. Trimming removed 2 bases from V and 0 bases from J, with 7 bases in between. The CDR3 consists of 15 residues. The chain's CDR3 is CASSLIGATNEKLFF. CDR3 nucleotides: TGTGCCAGCAGTTTAATCGGGGCAACTAATGAAAAACTGTTTTTT.

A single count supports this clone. The CDR3 here is CASSFAIQETQYF. The CDR3 region has the DNA TGTGCCAGCAGCTTCGCGATCCAAGAGACCCAGTACTTC. The chain links TRBV7-2 to TRBJ2-5; no definite D call. V was pared by 3 bases and J by 1 base, with 6 bases between. The CDR3 consists of 13 residues. Germline CDR1 SGHTA, CDR2 FQGNSA.

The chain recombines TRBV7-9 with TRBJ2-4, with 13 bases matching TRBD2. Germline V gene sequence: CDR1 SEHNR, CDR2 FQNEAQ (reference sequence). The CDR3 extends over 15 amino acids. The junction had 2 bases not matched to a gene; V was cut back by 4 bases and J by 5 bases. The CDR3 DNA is TGTGCCAGCAGCTCGGGACTAGCGGGGCAAAACATTCAGTACTTC. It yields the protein CASSSGLAGQNIQYF.

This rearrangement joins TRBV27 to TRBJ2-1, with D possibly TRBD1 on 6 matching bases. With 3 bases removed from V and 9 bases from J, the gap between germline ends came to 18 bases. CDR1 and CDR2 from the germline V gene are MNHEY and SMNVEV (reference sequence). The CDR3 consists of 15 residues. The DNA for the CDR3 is TGTGCCAGCAGTTTGTCCAGGGGTGATTACGGTGAGCAGTTCTTC. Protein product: CASSLSRGDYGEQFF.

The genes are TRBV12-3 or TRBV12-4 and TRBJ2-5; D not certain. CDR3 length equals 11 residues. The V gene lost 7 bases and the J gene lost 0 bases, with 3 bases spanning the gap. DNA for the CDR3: TGTGCCAGCACAAACCAAGAGACCCAGTACTTC. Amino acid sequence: CASTNQETQYF.

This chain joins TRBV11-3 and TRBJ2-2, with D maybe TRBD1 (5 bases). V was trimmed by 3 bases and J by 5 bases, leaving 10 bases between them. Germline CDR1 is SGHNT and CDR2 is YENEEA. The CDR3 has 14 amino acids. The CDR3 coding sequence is TGTGCCAGCAGCTTGGAAGGGGTTACCGGGGAGCTGTTTTTT. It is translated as CASSLEGVTGELFF.

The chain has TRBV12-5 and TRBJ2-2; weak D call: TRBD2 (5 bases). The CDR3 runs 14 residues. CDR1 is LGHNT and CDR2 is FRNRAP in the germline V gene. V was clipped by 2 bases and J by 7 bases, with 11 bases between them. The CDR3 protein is CASGLSSWVGELFF. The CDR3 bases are TGTGCTAGTGGTTTGTCTAGCTGGGTCGGGGAGCTGTTTTTT.

In nucleotides, the CDR3 is TGTGCCAGCAGCCCCACGGGCGGGAACTCCTACAATGAGCAGTTCTTC. Amino acid sequence: CASSPTGGNSYNEQFF. The gene calls are TRBV7-9 and TRBJ2-1, with a tentative D call TRBD2 (6 bases). Deletions cut 5 bases from V and 0 bases from J, with 14 bases between. Germline V gene data show CDR1 as SEHNR and CDR2 as FQNEAQ (reference sequence). The CDR3 is made up of 16 amino acids.

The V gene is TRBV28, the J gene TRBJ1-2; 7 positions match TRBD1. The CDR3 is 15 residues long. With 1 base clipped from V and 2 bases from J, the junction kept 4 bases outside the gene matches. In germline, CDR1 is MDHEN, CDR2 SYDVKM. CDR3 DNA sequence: TGTGCCAGCAGTTTATACCCAGGGGGGAACTATGGCTACACCTTC. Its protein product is CASSLYPGGNYGYTF.

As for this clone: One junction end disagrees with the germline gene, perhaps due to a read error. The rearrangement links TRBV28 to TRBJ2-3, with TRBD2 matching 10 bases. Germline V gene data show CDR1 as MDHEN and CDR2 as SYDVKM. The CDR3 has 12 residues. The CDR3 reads CVSGTSEGTQYF. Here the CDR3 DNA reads TGTGTCAGCGGGACTAGCGAAGGTACGCAGTATTTT.

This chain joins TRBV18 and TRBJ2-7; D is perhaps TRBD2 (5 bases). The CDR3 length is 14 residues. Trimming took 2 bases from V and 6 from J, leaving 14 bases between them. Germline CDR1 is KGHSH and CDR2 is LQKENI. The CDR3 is CASSPVSRGGEQYF. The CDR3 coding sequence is TGTGCCAGCTCACCAGTTTCCCGGGGTGGCGAGCAGTACTTC. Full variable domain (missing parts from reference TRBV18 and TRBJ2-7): NAGVMQNPRHLVRRRGQEARLRCSPMKGHSHVYWYRQLPEEGLKFMVYLQKENIIDESGMPKERFSAEFPKEGPSILRIQQVVRGDSAAYFCASSPVSRGGEQYFGPGTRLTVT.

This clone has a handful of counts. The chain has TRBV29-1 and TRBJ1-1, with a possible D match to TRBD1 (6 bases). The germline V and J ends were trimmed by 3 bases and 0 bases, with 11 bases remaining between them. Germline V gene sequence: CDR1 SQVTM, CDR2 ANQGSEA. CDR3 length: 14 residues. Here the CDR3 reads CSVEGTFMNTEAFF. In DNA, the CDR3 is TGCAGCGTTGAGGGGACATTTATGAACACTGAAGCTTTCTTT.

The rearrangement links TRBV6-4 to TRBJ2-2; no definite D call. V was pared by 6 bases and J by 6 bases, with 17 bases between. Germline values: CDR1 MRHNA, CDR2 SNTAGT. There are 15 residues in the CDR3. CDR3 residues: CASRFEESSAGELFF. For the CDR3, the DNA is TGTGCCAGCAGATTTGAAGAGAGTAGTGCCGGGGAGCTGTTTTTT.

As DNA, the CDR3 is TGTGCCAGCAGCCAAGATCATTTCCTTGCCTCGTTCGGGGGACCGGGTGGTGAAAAACTGTTTTTT. It codes for CASSQDHFLASFGGPGGEKLFF. This chain uses TRBV14 with TRBJ1-4; D may be TRBD1 (5 bases). CDR3 length: 22 amino acids. V lost 0 bases and J 7 bases, leaving 33 bases between the germline ends. Germline V gives CDR1 SGHDN, CDR2 FVKESK. The full variable domain, completed using reference TRBV14 and TRBJ1-4, is EAGVTQFPSHSVIEKGQTVTLRCDPISGHDNLYWYRRVMGKEIKFLLHFVKESKQDESGMPNNRFLAERTGGTYSTLKVQPAELEDSGVYFCASSQDHFLASFGGPGGEKLFFGSGTQLSVL.

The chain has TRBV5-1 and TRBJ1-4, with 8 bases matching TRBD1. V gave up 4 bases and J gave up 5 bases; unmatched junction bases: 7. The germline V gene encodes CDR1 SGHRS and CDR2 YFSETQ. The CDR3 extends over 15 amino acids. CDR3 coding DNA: TGCGCCAGCAGCCCTCGGACAGGGTGGAATGAAAAACTGTTTTTT. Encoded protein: CASSPRTGWNEKLFF.

The CDR3 DNA is TGCAGCGTGGGCCACTACAATGAGCAGTTCTTC. It yields the protein CSVGHYNEQFF. The J gene is TRBJ2-1, the V gene TRBV29-1; D remains ambiguous. Trimming cost V 6 bases and J 3 bases, with 6 bases left between them. In germline, CDR1 is SQVTM, CDR2 ANQGSEA. There are 11 residues in the CDR3.

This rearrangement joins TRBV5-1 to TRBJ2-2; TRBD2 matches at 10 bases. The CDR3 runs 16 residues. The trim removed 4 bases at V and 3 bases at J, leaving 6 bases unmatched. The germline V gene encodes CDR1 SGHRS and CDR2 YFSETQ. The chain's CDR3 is CASSIRTSGDTGELFF. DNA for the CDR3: TGCGCCAGCAGCATCAGGACTAGCGGTGACACCGGGGAGCTGTTTTTT.